Below, 9 T cell receptor beta chains from the same sample are listed, as sequenced in a study of cytomegalovirus exposure and HLA in healthy donors. It was with 60 Vbeta and 13 Jbeta primers that the PCR ran. Measured with immunoSEQ multiplex PCR; TCRdb has only the in-frame clones, and not every one. The table includes 130,000 to 150,000 clones, 78% detected once. Sequenced input: PBMCs. Receptor source: a middle-aged man in good health and CMV-seropositive.

The CDR3 sequence is CASSLVRDRVGTEAFF. CDR3 nucleotides: TGTGCCAGCAGCTTAGTCCGGGACAGGGTGGGCACTGAAGCTTTCTTT. The chain joins TRBV11-2 to TRBJ1-1, with 9 nucleotides matching TRBD1. Looked up from germline, CDR1 is SGHAT and CDR2 is FQNNGV. This CDR3 contains 16 residues. The V segment lost 1 base and the J segment 4 bases; nucleotides outside the gene matches: 7.

The chain uses TRBV27 and TRBJ1-2; 9 bases are shared with TRBD1. Germline trimming cut 3 bases from V and 4 bases from J; bases unmatched to any gene: 6. This CDR3 is 15 amino acids long. The germline V gene has CDR1 MNHEY and CDR2 SMNVEV (reference sequence). The CDR3 DNA sequence: TGTGCCAGCAGTTTGAGGGGGACAGGGATCTATGGCTACACCTTC. The encoded protein is CASSLRGTGIYGYTF.

J is TRBJ1-6 and V is TRBV5-4; a possible D gene is TRBD1 (5 bases). Germline V gene data show CDR1 as SGHNT and CDR2 as YYREEE (reference sequence). V dropped 2 bases and J dropped 7 bases, with 10 bases sitting between them. The CDR3 is 14 residues long. DNA for the CDR3: TGTGCCAGCAGCTTAGGACGGACAAATTCACCCCTCCACTTT. It codes for CASSLGRTNSPLHF.

This chain connects TRBV6-5 to TRBJ2-7; the D gene is possibly TRBD1 (6 bases). V lost 6 bases to trimming and J lost 2 bases, with 17 bases between them. Germline CDR1 MNHEY, CDR2 SVGAGI. The length of the CDR3 is 15 residues. CDR3 residues: CASSTIRGFAYEQYF. The CDR3 region has the DNA TGTGCCAGCAGCACAATCAGGGGATTTGCCTACGAGCAGTACTTC.

This sequence joins TRBV28 and TRBJ2-7, with D perhaps TRBD2 (7 bases). Germline CDR1 and CDR2: MDHEN and SYDVKM. The CDR3 length is 16 residues. V was cut by 2 bases and J by 3 bases, with 17 bases left in between. CDR3 loop: CASSLGGAPVNYEQYF. The CDR3 DNA sequence: TGTGCCAGCAGTTTAGGGGGGGCCCCTGTTAACTACGAGCAGTACTTC. Complete variable domain (other parts from reference TRBV28 and TRBJ2-7): DVKVTQSSRYLVKRTGEKVFLECVQDMDHENMFWYRQDPGLGLRLIYFSYDVKMKEKGDIPEGYSVSREKKERFSLILESASTNQTSMYLCASSLGGAPVNYEQYFGPGTRLTVT.

This chain links TRBV5-4 with TRBJ2-4, with a weak D call TRBD2 (6 bases). This CDR3 contains 15 residues. V shed 3 bases and J shed 0 bases, with 10 bases lying between them. Germline V gene sequence: CDR1 SGHNT, CDR2 YYREEE (reference sequence). The CDR3 is CASSSGAEAKNIQYF. The CDR3 bases are TGTGCCAGCAGCTCGGGAGCGGAAGCCAAAAACATTCAGTACTTC.

This clone was counted only a few times. The chain joins TRBV6-1 to TRBJ2-1; 9 bases fit TRBD2. Germline V gives CDR1 MNHNS, CDR2 SASEGT. The CDR3 has 15 amino acids. J lost 7 bases, V lost 3 bases, and 7 bases had no gene match. CDR3 coding DNA: TGTGCCAGCAGTGAGGCTAGCGGGAAGGCGAATGAGCAGTTCTTC. It codes for CASSEASGKANEQFF.

This sequence joins TRBV27 and TRBJ1-5, with D hard to call. V was clipped by 2 bases and J by 3 bases, with 5 bases between them. There are 13 residues in the CDR3. Germline V gene lookup returns CDR1 MNHEY and CDR2 SMNVEV (reference sequence). This chain's CDR3 is CASSLGVNQPQHF. CDR3 bases: TGTGCCAGCAGTTTAGGAGTCAATCAGCCCCAGCATTTT.

The chain employs TRBV6-5 and TRBJ2-7, with 8 bases lining up with TRBD1. Germline loops: CDR1 MNHEY, CDR2 SVGAGI. V trimming: 7 bases; J trimming: 3 bases; junction bases outside the gene matches: 5. The CDR3 totals 13 residues. The CDR3 reads CASIGTGGYEQYF. In DNA, the CDR3 is TGTGCCAGCATTGGAACAGGGGGCTACGAGCAGTACTTC.